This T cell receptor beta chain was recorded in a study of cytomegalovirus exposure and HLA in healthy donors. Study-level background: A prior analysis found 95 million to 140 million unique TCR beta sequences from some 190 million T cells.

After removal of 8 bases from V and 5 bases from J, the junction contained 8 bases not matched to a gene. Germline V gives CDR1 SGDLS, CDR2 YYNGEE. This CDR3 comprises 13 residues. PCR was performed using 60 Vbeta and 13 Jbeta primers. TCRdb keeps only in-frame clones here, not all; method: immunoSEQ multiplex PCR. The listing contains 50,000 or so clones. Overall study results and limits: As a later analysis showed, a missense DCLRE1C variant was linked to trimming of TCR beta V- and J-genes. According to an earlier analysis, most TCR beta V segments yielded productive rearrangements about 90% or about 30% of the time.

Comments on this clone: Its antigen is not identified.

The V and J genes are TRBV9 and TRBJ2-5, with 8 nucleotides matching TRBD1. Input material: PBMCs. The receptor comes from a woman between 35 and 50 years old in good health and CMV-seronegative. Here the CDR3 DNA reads TGTGCCAGTACCCAGGGGGCGGAGGAGACCCAGTACTTC. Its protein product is CASTQGAEETQYF.